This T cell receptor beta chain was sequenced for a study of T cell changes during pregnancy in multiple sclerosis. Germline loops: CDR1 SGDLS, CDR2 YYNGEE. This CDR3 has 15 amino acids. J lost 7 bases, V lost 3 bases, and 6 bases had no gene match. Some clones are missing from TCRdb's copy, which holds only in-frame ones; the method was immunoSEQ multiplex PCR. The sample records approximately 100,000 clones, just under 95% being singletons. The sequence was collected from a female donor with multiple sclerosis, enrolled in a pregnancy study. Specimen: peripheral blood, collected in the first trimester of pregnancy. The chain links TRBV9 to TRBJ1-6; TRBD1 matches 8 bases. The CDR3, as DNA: TGTGCCAGCAGCGCTGGGGGACAGGCAAATTCACCCCTCCACTTT. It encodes CASSAGGQANSPLHF.